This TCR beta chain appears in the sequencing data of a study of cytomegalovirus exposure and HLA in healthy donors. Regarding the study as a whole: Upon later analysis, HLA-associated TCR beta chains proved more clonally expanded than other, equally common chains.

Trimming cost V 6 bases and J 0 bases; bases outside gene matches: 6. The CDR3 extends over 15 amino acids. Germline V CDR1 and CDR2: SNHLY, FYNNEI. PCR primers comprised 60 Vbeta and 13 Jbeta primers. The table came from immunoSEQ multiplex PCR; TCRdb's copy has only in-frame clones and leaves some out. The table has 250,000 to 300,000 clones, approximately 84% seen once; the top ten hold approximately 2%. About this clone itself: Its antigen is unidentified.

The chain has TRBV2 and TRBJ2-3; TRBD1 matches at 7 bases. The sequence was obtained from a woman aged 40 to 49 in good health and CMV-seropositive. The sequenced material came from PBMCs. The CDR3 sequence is CASRGQVDSTDTQYF. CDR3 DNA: TGTGCCAGCAGAGGACAGGTGGACAGCACAGATACGCAGTATTTT.